This T cell receptor beta chain was sequenced during a study of T cell responses to AZD1222 COVID-19 vaccine. Study-wide results and caveats: Variant regions that are unmutated are reportedly the target of nearly half of spike-specific TCRs.

A note on this clone: Its antigen is still unknown.

Clones were sequenced by immunoSEQ multiplex PCR, and TCRdb holds only the in-frame ones, with some missing. The sample has 100,000 to 150,000 clones, 70% to 90% seen once; the top ten hold roughly 10%. V gave up 4 bases and J gave up 3 bases, with 32 bases separating them. Germline lookup yields CDR1 SGDLS and CDR2 YYNGEE. This CDR3 contains 20 residues. This sample comprised peripheral blood, obtained on day 0 of AZD1222 vaccination. This clonotype was sampled from an adult in good health. The chain links TRBV9 to TRBJ2-7; weak D call: TRBD1 (6 bases). This CDR3 reads CASSLRPISLSSTGNYEQYF. Written as DNA, the CDR3 is TGTGCCAGCAGCTTAAGGCCTATCTCTCTATCGTCGACAGGTAACTACGAGCAGTACTTC. Looking up the rest from reference TRBV9 and TRBJ2-7 gives the full variable domain: DSGVTQTPKHLITATGQRVTLRCSPRSGDLSVYWYQQSLDQGLQFLIQYYNGEERAKGNILERFSAQQFPDLHSELNLSSLELGDSALYFCASSLRPISLSSTGNYEQYFGPGTRLTVT.